The count of the clone carrying this T cell receptor (beta chain) is one. Its antigen is unknown. The sequencing depth, 1 in 200,000 to 1 in 1 million T cells, was the target. Profiled with immunoSEQ multiplex PCR; TCRdb holds only in-frame clones, not every one. The sample lists about 160,000 clones, over 65% occurring once. This record comes from a study of cytotoxic CD8 clonotypes in ibrutinib-treated CLL. About the research overall: Patient counts were some 11 relapsed/refractory, more than 14 treatment-naive and about 18 IGHV unmutated.

Findings and caveats of the study: Measured clonality at baseline was greater than in age-matched healthy donors and tracked with circulating CD8+ T-cell counts. Clonotypes that were public were uncommon, and they contracted or stayed stable on treatment.

This CDR3 comprises 14 residues. The V and J ends lost 4 bases and 6 bases respectively, with 10 bases between them. The V gene is TRBV23-1, the J gene TRBJ1-6; D remains ambiguous. TRBV23-1 is filed as an ORF, its function uncertain. The sequences come from PBMCs, collected after 12 months of ibrutinib treatment. The receptor was isolated from a human donor with chronic lymphocytic leukemia. The CDR3 loop is CASSREWLNSPLHF. Here the CDR3 DNA reads TGCGCCAGCAGTCGGGAATGGCTTAATTCACCCCTCCACTTT.